A selection of T cell receptor beta chains follows, all from one sample in a study of blood T cell repertoires in COVID-19. Produced via immunoSEQ multiplex PCR; TCRdb's table is partial and in-frame only. The data show hundreds of thousands of clones, 70% to 90% seen once. Sequenced material: PBMCs or T cells enriched from blood (not recorded which). The source is a woman between 18 and 29 years old who had been exposed to COVID-19. CDR3s include the opening cysteine and the closing phenylalanine or tryptophan. Fields, in order: V gene, J gene, CDR3 length, CDR3 protein.

>TRBV20-1|TRBJ1-6|11
CSANGNSPLHF
>TRBV2|TRBJ2-3|16
CASSEPGLAHTDTQYF
>TRBV7-2|TRBJ1-3|16
CASSLAWGSSGNTIYF
>TRBV7-2|TRBJ2-7|16
CASSLASTSGRDEQYF
>TRBV28|TRBJ1-2|14
CASSLPKGDFGYTF
>TRBV13|TRBJ2-7|13
CASSVGPSYEQYF
>TRBV2|TRBJ2-7|14
CASSGGVLPDEQYF
>TRBV6-5|TRBJ1-3|14
CASSYRVSGNTIYF
>TRBV6-4|TRBJ2-1|12
CASSGVAGEQFF
>TRBV6-5|TRBJ2-1|13
CASRDLNRDRDVF
>TRBV19|TRBJ2-1|15
CASSWDSSDYNEQFF
>TRBV5-1|TRBJ2-3|18
CASSLVLAGVENTDTQYF
>TRBV3-1/TRBV3-2|TRBJ2-2|14
CASSHATSTGELFF
>TRBV28|TRBJ2-7|12
CASSLRQGEQYF
>TRBV4-1|TRBJ2-7|16
CASSHTGYSSLYEQYF
>TRBV5-1|TRBJ1-2|15
CASSLGSGNAYGYTF